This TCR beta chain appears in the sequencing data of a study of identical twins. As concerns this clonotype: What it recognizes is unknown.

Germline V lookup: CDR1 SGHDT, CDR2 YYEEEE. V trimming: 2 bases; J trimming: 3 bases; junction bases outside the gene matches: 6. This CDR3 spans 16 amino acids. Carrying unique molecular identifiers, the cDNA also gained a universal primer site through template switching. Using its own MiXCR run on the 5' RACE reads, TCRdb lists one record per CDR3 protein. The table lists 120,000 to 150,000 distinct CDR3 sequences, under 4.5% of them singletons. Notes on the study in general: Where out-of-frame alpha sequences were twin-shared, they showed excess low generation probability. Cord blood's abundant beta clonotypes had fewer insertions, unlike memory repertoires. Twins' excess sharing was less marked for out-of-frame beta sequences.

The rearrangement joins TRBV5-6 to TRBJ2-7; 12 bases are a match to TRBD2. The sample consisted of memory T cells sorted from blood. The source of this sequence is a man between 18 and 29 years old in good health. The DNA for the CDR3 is TGTGCCAGCAGCTTACAAAGGACTAGCGGGATCTACGAGCAGTACTTC. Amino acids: CASSLQRTSGIYEQYF.